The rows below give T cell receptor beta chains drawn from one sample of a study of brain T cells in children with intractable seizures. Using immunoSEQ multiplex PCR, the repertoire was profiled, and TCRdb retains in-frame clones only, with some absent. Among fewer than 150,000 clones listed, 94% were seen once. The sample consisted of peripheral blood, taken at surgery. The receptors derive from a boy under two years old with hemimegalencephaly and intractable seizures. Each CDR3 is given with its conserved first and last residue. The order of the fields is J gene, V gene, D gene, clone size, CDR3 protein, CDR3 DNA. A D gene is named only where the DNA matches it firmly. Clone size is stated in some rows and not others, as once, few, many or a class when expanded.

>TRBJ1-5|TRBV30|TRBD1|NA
CAWSWDRGLNQPQHF
TGTGCCTGGAGTTGGGACAGGGGGCTTAATCAGCCCCAGCATTTT
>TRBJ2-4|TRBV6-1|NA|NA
CASSALAGLAKNIQYF
TGTGCCAGCAGTGCCCTGGCGGGCCTAGCCAAAAACATTCAGTACTTC
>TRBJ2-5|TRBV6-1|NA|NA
CASSEGPNLRGETQYF
TGTGCCAGCAGTGAAGGTCCTAATCTTAGGGGGGAGACCCAGTACTTC
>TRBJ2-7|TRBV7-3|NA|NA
CASSPGLRGYEQYF
TGTGCCAGCAGCCCTGGATTGCGGGGCTACGAGCAGTACTTC
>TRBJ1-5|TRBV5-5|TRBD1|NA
CASSPTGGGNQPQHF
TGTGCCAGCAGCCCTACAGGGGGAGGTAATCAGCCCCAGCATTTT
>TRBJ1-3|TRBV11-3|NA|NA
CASSPTAGNTIYF
TGTGCCAGCAGCCCAACAGCTGGAAACACCATATATTTT
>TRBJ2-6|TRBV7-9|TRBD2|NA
CASSLGGRGLSGANVLTF
TGTGCCAGCAGCTTAGGCGGGAGGGGGCTCTCTGGGGCCAACGTCCTGACTTTC
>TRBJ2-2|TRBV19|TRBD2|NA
CASRRREGLTGELFF
TGTGCCAGTAGAAGGCGGGAGGGCCTCACCGGGGAGCTGTTTTTT
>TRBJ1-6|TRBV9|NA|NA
CASSATGTSYNSPLHF
TGTGCCAGCAGCGCCACAGGGACCTCCTATAATTCACCCCTCCACTTT
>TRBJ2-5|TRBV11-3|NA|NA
CASMGGGVMETQYF
TGTGCCAGCATGGGAGGCGGGGTAATGGAGACCCAGTACTTC
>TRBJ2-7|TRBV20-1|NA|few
CRRTETYEQYF
TGCAGAAGGACAGAAACGTACGAGCAGTACTTC
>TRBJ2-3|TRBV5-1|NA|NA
CASSLGDTQYF
TGCGCCAGCAGCTTGGGGGATACGCAGTATTTT
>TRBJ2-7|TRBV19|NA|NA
CASSIVGGYEQYF
TGTGCCAGTAGTATAGTTGGGGGCTACGAGCAGTACTTC
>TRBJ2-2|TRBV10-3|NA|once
CAISAGGNTGELFF
TGTGCCATCAGTGCCGGGGGGAACACCGGGGAGCTGTTTTTT
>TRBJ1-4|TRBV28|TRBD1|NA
CASSSLDRGQFEKLFF
TGTGCCAGCAGTTCCCTGGACAGGGGGCAATTTGAAAAACTGTTTTTT
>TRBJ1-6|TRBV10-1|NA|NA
CASSESPENSPLHF
TGCGCCAGCAGCGAGTCTCCCGAGAATTCACCCCTCCACTTT
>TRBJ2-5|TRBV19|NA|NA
CASSPSTVRETQYF
TGTGCCAGTAGTCCCTCCACAGTCAGGGAGACCCAGTACTTC
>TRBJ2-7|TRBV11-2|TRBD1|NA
CASSLVGQVNEQYF
TGTGCCAGCAGCTTAGTGGGACAGGTCAACGAGCAGTACTTC
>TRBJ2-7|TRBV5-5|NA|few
CASSFGFNRYYEQYF
TGTGCCAGCAGCTTCGGCTTTAATCGTTACTACGAGCAGTACTTC
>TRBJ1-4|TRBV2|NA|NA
CASSEGTRDNEKLFF
TGTGCCAGCAGTGAGGGGACAAGGGATAATGAAAAACTGTTTTTT
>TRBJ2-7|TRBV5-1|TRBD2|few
CASSRTSGSSYEQYF
TGCGCCAGCAGTCGCACTAGCGGGAGCTCCTACGAGCAGTACTTC
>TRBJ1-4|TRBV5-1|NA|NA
CASSLGSTNEKLFF
TGCGCCAGCAGCTTGGGGTCAACTAATGAAAAACTGTTTTTT
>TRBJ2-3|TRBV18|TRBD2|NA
CASSPLRLAGGRGTDTQYF
TGTGCCAGCTCACCACTCCGACTAGCGGGAGGTCGTGGCACAGATACGCAGTATTTT
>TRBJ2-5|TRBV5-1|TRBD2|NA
CASLLEGGRQETQYF
TGCGCCAGCCTGCTAGAGGGAGGGCGGCAAGAGACCCAGTACTTC
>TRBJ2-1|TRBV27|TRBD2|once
CATSPWRGSSYNEQFF
TGTGCCACCAGCCCTTGGCGGGGGAGCTCCTACAATGAGCAGTTCTTC
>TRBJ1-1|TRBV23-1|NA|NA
CASSQSGNTEAFF
TGCGCCAGCAGTCAATCAGGGAACACTGAAGCTTTCTTT
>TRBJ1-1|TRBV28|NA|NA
CASSTIRVSSTEAFF
TGTGCCAGCAGTACTATCAGGGTTTCCTCCACTGAAGCTTTCTTT
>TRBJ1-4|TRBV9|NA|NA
CASSALGSSNEKLFF
TGTGCCAGCAGCGCCCTGGGTAGTTCGAATGAAAAACTGTTTTTT
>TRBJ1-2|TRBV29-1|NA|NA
CSVGTRDNYGYTF
TGCAGCGTTGGGACCCGGGACAACTATGGCTACACCTTC
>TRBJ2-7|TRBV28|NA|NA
CASSLMGTPTYEQYF
TGTGCCAGCAGTTTAATGGGCACTCCAACCTACGAGCAGTACTTC
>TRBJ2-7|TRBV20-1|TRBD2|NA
CSASGLAGGKDPYEQYF
TGCAGTGCTAGTGGACTAGCGGGAGGAAAGGACCCCTACGAGCAGTACTTC
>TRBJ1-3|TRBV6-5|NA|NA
CASSYDARESGNTIYF
TGTGCCAGCAGTTACGACGCCAGGGAGAGCGGAAACACCATATATTTT
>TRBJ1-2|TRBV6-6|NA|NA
CASSYGGAGNYGYTF
TGTGCCAGCAGTTACGGGGGGGCGGGAAACTATGGCTACACCTTC
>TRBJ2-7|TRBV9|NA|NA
CASSPRDSYEQYF
TGTGCCAGCAGCCCTAGAGATTCCTACGAGCAGTACTTC
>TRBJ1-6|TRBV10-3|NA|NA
CAISDRSSYNSPLHF
TGTGCCATCAGTGATCGGAGCTCCTATAATTCACCCCTCCACTTT
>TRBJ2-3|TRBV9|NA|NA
CASSVAIGAYSTDTQYF
TGTGCCAGCAGCGTAGCGATAGGGGCTTATAGCACAGATACGCAGTATTTT
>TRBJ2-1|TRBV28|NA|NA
CASSLSLGEQFF
TGTGCCAGCAGTTTAAGCCTCGGTGAGCAGTTCTTC
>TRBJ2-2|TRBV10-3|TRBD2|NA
CAISELAGGTNTGELFF
TGTGCCATCAGTGAACTAGCGGGAGGGACGAACACCGGGGAGCTGTTTTTT
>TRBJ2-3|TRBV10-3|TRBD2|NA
CAISPRGVGADTDTQYF
TGTGCCATCAGCCCCCGGGGGGTCGGAGCGGACACAGATACGCAGTATTTT
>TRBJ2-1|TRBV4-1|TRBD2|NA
CASSQDGGASYNEQFF
TGCGCCAGCAGCCAAGACGGGGGGGCCTCCTACAATGAGCAGTTCTTC
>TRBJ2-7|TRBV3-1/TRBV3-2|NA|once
CASSQVERVRPYEQYF
TGTGCCAGCAGCCAAGTCGAAAGGGTTAGACCGTACGAGCAGTACTTC
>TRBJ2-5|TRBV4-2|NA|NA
CASKDSPSSRETQYF
TGTGCCAGCAAGGACAGCCCATCAAGCAGAGAGACCCAGTACTTC
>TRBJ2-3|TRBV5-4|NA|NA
CASSFGGPSTDTQYF
TGTGCCAGCAGCTTTGGGGGGCCTAGCACAGATACGCAGTATTTT
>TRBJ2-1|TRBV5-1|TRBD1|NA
CASSKGQGEGYNYNEQFF
TGCGCCAGCAGCAAAGGACAGGGGGAAGGTTATAACTACAATGAGCAGTTCTTC
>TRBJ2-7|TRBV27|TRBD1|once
CASKGQEGPPLFLSHIPYEQYF
TGTGCCAGCAAGGGACAGGAAGGTCCACCTCTATTCCTCAGCCATATCCCCTACGAGCAGTACTTC
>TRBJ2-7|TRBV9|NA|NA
CASSVAPAYEQYF
TGTGCCAGCAGCGTAGCCCCGGCCTACGAGCAGTACTTC
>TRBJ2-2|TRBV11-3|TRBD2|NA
CASSLGGRGLSTGELFF
TGTGCCAGCAGCTTAGGCGGGCGGGGGTTGAGCACCGGGGAGCTGTTTTTT
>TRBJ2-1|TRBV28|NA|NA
CASSDDARHEQFF
TGTGCCAGCAGTGATGACGCGCGCCATGAGCAGTTCTTC
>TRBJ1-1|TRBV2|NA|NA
CASSVRQGNTEAFF
TGTGCCAGCAGTGTCCGTCAGGGGAACACTGAAGCTTTCTTT
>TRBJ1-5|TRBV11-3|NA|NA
CASSLDSNQPQHF
TGTGCCAGCAGCTTAGATAGCAATCAGCCCCAGCATTTT
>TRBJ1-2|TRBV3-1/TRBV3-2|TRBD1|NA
CASSFYRGPGGYTF
TGTGCCAGCAGCTTTTACAGGGGGCCGGGAGGCTACACCTTC
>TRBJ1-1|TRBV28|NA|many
CASSLGPGTEAFF
TGTGCCAGCAGTTTAGGGCCCGGGACAGAAGCTTTCTTT
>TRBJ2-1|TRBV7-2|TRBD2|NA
CASSGLAGNPPNYNEQFF
TGTGCCAGCAGCGGACTAGCAGGGAACCCTCCGAACTACAATGAGCAGTTCTTC
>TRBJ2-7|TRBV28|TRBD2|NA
CASSRKREGLGLAEYF
TGTGCCAGCAGCCGCAAGAGGGAAGGGCTAGGACTAGCTGAGTACTTC
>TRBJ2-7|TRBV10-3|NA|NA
CAISELYEQYF
TGTGCCATCAGTGAACTGTACGAGCAGTACTTC